One and the same sample provided the 2 T cell receptor beta chains below, sequenced in a study of identical twins. TCRdb re-called the 5' RACE reads through MiXCR, storing one row per CDR3 protein. This sample has approximately 210,000 distinct CDR3 sequences, with 5.5% to 7.5% found just once. These data also featured in a second study, about T cells expressing NK-cell markers.

The source material was CD8+ T cells sorted from blood. The receptors were gathered from a woman between 18 and 30 years old in good health.

This clonotype has a handful of counts. The chain is built from TRBV19 and TRBJ2-3; possibly TRBD2 for D (5 bases). The CDR3 loop spans 16 amino acids. Germline assignment: CDR1 LNHDA and CDR2 SQIVND (reference sequence). The germline V and J ends were trimmed by 4 bases and 1 base, with 15 bases remaining between them. The DNA for the CDR3 is TGTGCCAGTAGTACTAAAGGGAGAGGACGCACAGATACGCAGTATTTT. This codes for CASSTKGRGRTDTQYF.

This clonotype was counted at least ten times. The rearrangement joins TRBV27 to TRBJ1-1; D might be TRBD1 (5 bases). V lost 2 bases and J lost 11, with 18 bases in between. CDR1 MNHEY and CDR2 SMNVEV come from the germline V gene (reference sequence). The CDR3 is 14 amino acids. Here the CDR3 reads CASSLGSGRVPAFF. The CDR3 coding sequence is TGTGCCAGCAGTTTAGGGTCAGGGAGAGTTCCGGCTTTCTTT.